What follows are 31 T cell receptor beta chains derived from one specimen sequenced in a study of identical twins (dated by TCRdb to about 2016). Library method: 5' RACE. TCRdb names Illumina HiSeq 2000 as the instrument used. TCRdb reanalyzed the raw reads on its own, using fastp at Q25 for trimming and MiXCR for clone calling, and kept in-frame beta chains. Every CDR3 protein is listed once, alongside the most common genes and DNA of its rows. The sample has 700,000 or so distinct CDR3 sequences on record, over 8.5% of them singletons. The ten largest clonotypes hold approximately 0.89% of the sample. These same records also appear under a second study, on yellow fever vaccine responses in identical twins.

The specimen was PBMCs. The origin of the receptors is a young woman in good health.

This clonotype has at least ten counts. The rearrangement links TRBV29-1 to TRBJ1-1; D is unresolved. CDR3 size: 11 residues. Trimming shortened V by 8 bases and J by 1 base, and 8 bases separated the two germline ends. The germline gives CDR1 SQVTM, CDR2 ANQGSEA. The CDR3 nucleotides are TGCAGCCCGGTCCGGAACACTGAAGCTTTCTTT. As protein: CSPVRNTEAFF.

In its sample, this clonotype was seen a few times. The chain has TRBV2 and TRBJ1-1, with a possible D match to TRBD1 (6 bases). CDR3 length: 14 residues. Trimming cost V 8 bases and J 1 base, with 14 bases left between them. Germline V gene sequence: CDR1 SNHLY, CDR2 FYNNEI. The CDR3 nucleotides are TGTGCCAGCGGGGGGGGGGCGGCGAACACTGAAGCTTTCTTT. It encodes CASGGGAANTEAFF.

The rearrangement links TRBV18 to TRBJ2-6; D ambiguous. The germline CDR1 and CDR2 sequences are KGHSH and LQKENI. The CDR3 is 16 residues long. Between the trimmed V and J ends, which lost 2 bases and 0 bases, there was a span of 8 bases. The DNA of the CDR3 is TGTGCCAGCTCACCAGCGCTAACCTCTGGGGCCAACGTCCTGACTTTC. Translated: CASSPALTSGANVLTF.

This clonotype was seen at least ten times. The V gene is TRBV2, the J gene TRBJ2-1; D might be TRBD2 (6 bases). CDR3 size: 16 residues. Trimming removed 6 bases at V and 0 bases at J, with 15 bases between. The V gene's germline CDR1 is SNHLY and CDR2 FYNNEI. The CDR3 DNA is TGTGCCAGCAGATCCCAGCGGGTGACCTCCTACAATGAGCAGTTCTTC. This encodes CASRSQRVTSYNEQFF.

This clonotype was seen a handful of times. V and J are TRBV5-5 and TRBJ2-1; D might be TRBD1 or TRBD2, each matching 5 bases. Germline CDR1 and CDR2: SGHKS and YYEKEE (reference sequence). V was shortened by 3 bases and J by 5 bases, with 21 bases between the two germline ends. The CDR3 is 17 residues long. As DNA, the CDR3 is TGTGCCAGCAGCTCTCTTACGGGGATGGGGCCTAACAATGAGCAGTTCTTC. Encoded protein: CASSSLTGMGPNNEQFF.

The V and J genes are TRBV29-1 and TRBJ2-7, with unresolved D. The V end was cut by 1 base, the J end by 0 bases, with 7 bases between. CDR1 SQVTM and CDR2 ANQGSEA come from the germline V gene. This CDR3 region has 13 residues. For the CDR3, the DNA is TGCAGCGTTGAAGTACAGAGCTCCTACGAGCAGTACTTC. It is translated as CSVEVQSSYEQYF.

There are a few counts of this clonotype. CDR3 sequence reads: CASSDKSSGFKAGEQYF. The CDR3 coding sequence is TGTGCCAGCAGTGACAAGTCTAGCGGGTTCAAGGCGGGCGAGCAGTACTTC. V gene TRBV6-4 combines with J gene TRBJ2-7; 8 positions match TRBD2. CDR1 and CDR2 from the germline V gene are MRHNA and SNTAGT. The J segment lost 6 bases and the V segment lost 2 bases, leaving 15 bases of the junction unmatched. The CDR3 spans 17 residues.

This clonotype was seen at least ten times. The chain uses TRBV18 and TRBJ2-5; TRBD2 is a possible D gene (5 bases). V was trimmed by 5 bases and J by 5 bases, leaving 18 bases between them. CDR1 is KGHSH and CDR2 is LQKENI in the germline V gene. This CDR3 has 15 residues. The CDR3: CASSADGLQRETQYF. The CDR3 DNA follows: TGTGCCAGCTCAGCGGACGGACTCCAAAGGGAGACCCAGTACTTC.

Ten or more counts support this clonotype. CDR3 amino acids: CATSREGHYGAFF. The CDR3 bases are TGTGCCACCAGCAGAGAAGGACACTACGGAGCTTTCTTT. V usage is TRBV15 and J usage is TRBJ1-1; the D gene is possibly TRBD1 (5 bases). CDR3 size: 13 residues. V shed 0 bases and J shed 10 bases, with 12 bases lying between them. Germline-derived CDR1 and CDR2 are LNHNV and YYDKDF (reference sequence).

The V and J genes are TRBV5-6 and TRBJ2-3, with no clear D. Trimming took 9 bases from V and 2 from J, leaving 16 bases between them. There are 14 residues in the CDR3. Germline V gives CDR1 SGHDT, CDR2 YYEEEE. The CDR3 here is CAMGDGLLTDTQYF. Written as DNA, the CDR3 is TGTGCCATGGGCGACGGGCTCCTCACAGATACGCAGTATTTT.

There are many counts of this clonotype. This chain uses TRBV11-2 with TRBJ2-1, with 10 bases identical to TRBD1. CDR3 length: 15 amino acids. Trimming removed 4 bases from V and 8 bases from J; junction bases left unmatched: 8. Germline V gene lookup returns CDR1 SGHAT and CDR2 FQNNGV. The CDR3 DNA follows: TGTGCCAGCAGCTCCGGGACAGGGGTAAATGATGAGCAGTTCTTC. Its protein product is CASSSGTGVNDEQFF.

This sequence joins TRBV28 and TRBJ2-7; no definite D call. V lost 5 bases and J lost 0, with 17 bases in between. There are 16 residues in the CDR3. Looked up from germline, CDR1 is MDHEN and CDR2 is SYDVKM. The CDR3 bases are TGTGCCAGCAGTCCCCCACCGAGGACCGGCTCCTACGAGCAGTACTTC. As protein: CASSPPPRTGSYEQYF.

There are many counts of this clonotype. V and J are TRBV5-1 and TRBJ2-1, with D uncertain. This CDR3 is 16 amino acids long. The germline CDR1 and CDR2 sequences are SGHRS and YFSETQ. V lost 0 bases and J lost 5, with 15 bases in between. Written as DNA, the CDR3 is TGCGCCAGCAGCTTGGAGGCCTCGCCCCGGGACAATGAGCAGTTCTTC. This gives the protein CASSLEASPRDNEQFF.

This clonotype has only a few counts. This chain links TRBV12-5 with TRBJ2-1; 10 nucleotides align to TRBD2. The germline gives CDR1 LGHNT, CDR2 FRNRAP. The CDR3 length is 20 residues. Germline trimming cut 7 bases from V and 8 bases from J; bases unmatched to any gene: 26. The CDR3 protein is CASARGTGASLAGEVDEQFF. The CDR3 DNA follows: TGTGCTAGTGCCCGAGGGACGGGGGCCTCTCTAGCGGGAGAAGTTGATGAGCAGTTCTTC. The entire variable domain, with the rest obtained from reference TRBV12-5 and TRBJ2-1, is as follows: DARVTQTPRHKVTEMGQEVTMRCQPILGHNTVFWYRQTMMQGLELLAYFRNRAPLDDSGMPKDRFSAEMPDATLATLKIQPSEPRDSAVYFCASARGTGASLAGEVDEQFFGPGTRLTVL.

This clonotype has at least ten counts. J is TRBJ2-3 and V is TRBV4-3; D gene uncertain. Germline loops: CDR1 LGHNA, CDR2 YSLEER. The CDR3 loop spans 15 amino acids. V lost 0 bases and J lost 4, with 11 bases in between. CDR3 DNA: TGCGCCAGCAGCCAAGAAGGGCAGCCTCCAGATACGCAGTATTTT. Amino acid sequence: CASSQEGQPPDTQYF.

This clonotype was picked up a small number of times. This chain uses TRBV12-3 or TRBV12-4 with TRBJ2-7; D remains ambiguous. This CDR3 spans 15 amino acids. The ends were cut back, 3 bases at V and 3 bases at J, with 15 bases in the middle. CDR3 DNA sequence: TGTGCCAGCAGTTTCGGCTGGCTCGACAACTACGAGCAGTACTTC. It specifies CASSFGWLDNYEQYF.

The sample holds many counts of this clonotype. CDR3 DNA sequence: TGTGCCAGCAGGAGGAGGGAGGGGGCCCTCACAGATACGCAGTATTTT. Amino acids: CASRRREGALTDTQYF. This rearrangement joins TRBV7-8 to TRBJ2-3; D may match TRBD1 or TRBD2 (7 bases each). Trimming took 6 bases from V and 2 from J, leaving 18 bases between them. The CDR3 runs 16 residues. The germline CDR1 and CDR2 sequences are SGHVS and FQNEAQ.

The chain links TRBV12-3 or TRBV12-4 to TRBJ2-1, with D possibly TRBD2 on 5 matching bases. V was cut by 3 bases and J by 5 bases, with 11 bases left in between. The CDR3 totals 14 residues. The CDR3 loop is CASSLGARNNEQFF. CDR3 coding DNA: TGTGCCAGCAGTTTGGGAGCGCGTAACAATGAGCAGTTCTTC.

This clonotype was seen a handful of times. J is TRBJ2-1 and V is TRBV12-3 or TRBV12-4, with 12 bases lining up with TRBD2. CDR3 size: 16 residues. V was clipped by 5 bases and J by 3 bases; unmatched bases: 5. The CDR3 sequence: CASSRTSGINYNEQFF. The CDR3 bases are TGTGCCAGCAGTAGGACTAGCGGGATAAACTACAATGAGCAGTTCTTC.

The V call is TRBV18, the J call TRBJ2-1; D is possibly TRBD1 (5 bases). Germline V lookup: CDR1 KGHSH, CDR2 LQKENI. The CDR3 consists of 15 residues. With 2 bases removed from V and 6 bases from J, the gap between germline ends came to 14 bases. The CDR3 reads CASSPAQGSGNEQFF. In nucleotides, the CDR3 is TGTGCCAGCTCACCAGCCCAGGGATCGGGCAATGAGCAGTTCTTC.

A few counts support this clonotype. J is TRBJ2-2 and V is TRBV6-2 or TRBV6-3; either TRBD1 or TRBD2 may fit D (5 bases each). V lost 7 bases and J 9 bases, leaving 12 bases between the germline ends. The CDR3 covers 12 residues. CDR1 and CDR2 (germline): MNHEY, SVGEGT. CDR3 sequence: CASKTGTRELFF. The CDR3 coding sequence is TGTGCCAGCAAGACCGGGACCAGGGAGCTGTTTTTT.

In this sample, this clonotype turned up a few times. The chain is built from TRBV2 and TRBJ2-7; D is possibly TRBD1 or TRBD2 (5 bases each). The CDR3 loop spans 13 amino acids. The germline CDR1 and CDR2 sequences are SNHLY and FYNNEI. Trimming shortened V by 5 bases and J by 4 bases, and 12 bases separated the two germline ends. DNA of the CDR3: TGTGCCAGCAGTCGGGACCTACCGTACGAGCAGTACTTC. Amino acids: CASSRDLPYEQYF.

This clonotype was seen more than once but under ten times. The chain has TRBV7-9 and TRBJ1-2; D not certain. Germline V lookup: CDR1 SEHNR, CDR2 FQNEAQ (reference sequence). The V gene lost 3 bases and the J gene lost 7 bases, with 15 bases spanning the gap. The CDR3 is 14 amino acids. CDR3 region: CASSFRAGMSGYTF. CDR3 bases: TGTGCCAGCAGCTTCCGTGCCGGGATGTCTGGCTACACCTTC. Supplemented by reference TRBV7-9 and TRBJ1-2, the full variable domain reads DTGVSQNPRHKITKRGQNVTFRCDPISEHNRLYWYRQTLGQGPEFLTYFQNEAQLEKSRLLSDRFSAERPKGSFSTLEIQRTEQGDSAMYLCASSFRAGMSGYTFGSGTRLTVV.

The CDR3 loop is CASSPVRVRGGDTQYF. DNA for the CDR3: TGTGCCAGCAGCCCTGTTCGTGTGCGGGGGGGAGATACGCAGTATTTT. V usage is TRBV12-3 or TRBV12-4 and J usage is TRBJ2-3; 9 nucleotides agree with TRBD2. With V trimmed by 6 bases and J by 5 bases, 12 bases remained unmatched. This CDR3 region has 16 residues.

In its sample, this clonotype was seen many times. The V and J genes are TRBV4-3 and TRBJ2-7; D is unresolved. From germline, CDR1 is LGHNA and CDR2 YSLEER. V gave up 0 bases and J gave up 7 bases, with 19 bases separating them. There are 16 residues in the CDR3. The CDR3 DNA reads TGCGCCAGCAGCCAAGATTTGGGCGGCACAAAAAGGGAGCAGTACTTC. This encodes CASSQDLGGTKREQYF.

This rearrangement joins TRBV27 to TRBJ2-5, with D possibly TRBD2 on 6 matching bases. V was trimmed by 4 bases and J by 2 bases, leaving 11 bases between them. This CDR3 is built from 14 residues. Per germline, CDR1 MNHEY and CDR2 SMNVEV (reference sequence). DNA of the CDR3: TGTGCCAGCAGTTCTCTGGAGGGTCAAGAGACCCAGTACTTC. Residues: CASSSLEGQETQYF.

This clonotype occurred a few times. The CDR3 region is CASSSQESQETQYF. The CDR3 DNA is TGTGCCAGCAGTTCACAGGAGTCCCAAGAGACCCAGTACTTC. This sequence joins TRBV28 and TRBJ2-5, with D tentatively TRBD1 (5 bases). V was shortened by 4 bases and J by 1 base, with 10 bases between the two germline ends. CDR1 and CDR2 (germline): MDHEN, SYDVKM. The length of the CDR3 is 14 residues.

The rearrangement links TRBV5-1 to TRBJ2-3, with D possibly matching TRBD1 (6 bases). V was trimmed by 4 bases and J by 2 bases, leaving 14 bases between them. The CDR3 consists of 15 residues. Germline assignment: CDR1 SGHRS and CDR2 YFSETQ. The CDR3 region has the DNA TGCGCCAGCAGCCTTACAGGGTTTCCCACAGATACGCAGTATTTT. Translating gives CASSLTGFPTDTQYF.

CDR3: CAIVGGAFPYEQYF. CDR3 nucleotides: TGTGCCATCGTAGGGGGCGCATTCCCTTACGAGCAGTACTTC. This chain uses TRBV3-1 with TRBJ2-7; TRBD1 matches at 7 bases. Germline V gene sequence: CDR1 LGHDT, CDR2 YNNKEL (reference sequence). This CDR3 is 14 amino acids long. The J segment lost 4 bases and the V segment lost 10 bases, leaving 13 bases of the junction unmatched.

This clonotype was counted many times. V gene TRBV27 combines with J gene TRBJ2-1; 8 nucleotides align to TRBD1. Germline lookup yields CDR1 MNHEY and CDR2 SMNVEV (reference sequence). Trimming took 2 bases from V and 4 from J; bases not matched to a gene: 10. The CDR3 loop spans 17 amino acids. The CDR3: CASSLRPGQAQYNEQFF. The CDR3 DNA reads TGTGCCAGCAGTTTACGCCCGGGACAGGCCCAATACAATGAGCAGTTCTTC.

The rearrangement joins TRBV12-3 or TRBV12-4 to TRBJ1-5, with 9 bases lining up with TRBD1. This CDR3 has 14 residues. Germline trimming cut 8 bases from V and 2 bases from J; bases unmatched to any gene: 4. The CDR3 reads CASVGQGGNQPQHF. Written as DNA, the CDR3 is TGTGCCAGCGTGGGACAGGGCGGCAATCAGCCCCAGCATTTT.